The 12 T cell receptor beta chains presented below share a single source sample, sequenced in a study of blood T cell repertoires in COVID-19. Profiled with immunoSEQ multiplex PCR; TCRdb holds only in-frame clones, not every one. The sample gives approximately 290,000 clones, roughly 80% of which show up once; less than 20% is in the top ten. The sample taken for sequencing was peripheral blood. These receptors were obtained from a person aged 65-85 years with COVID-19, enrolled during active disease.

The chain links TRBV6-2 or TRBV6-3 to TRBJ2-1; D unresolved. V lost 3 bases and J lost 5, with 8 bases in between. This CDR3 has 13 amino acids. CDR1 is MNHEY, CDR2 SVGEGT, per germline. The CDR3 sequence is CASSYGRDNEQFF. The CDR3 nucleotides read TGTGCCAGCAGTTATGGCCGGGACAATGAGCAGTTCTTC.

CDR3 sequence: CASTLDRRNTIYF. DNA of the CDR3: TGTGCCAGCACCTTGGACAGGCGAAACACCATATATTTT. The V gene is TRBV12-3 or TRBV12-4, the J gene TRBJ1-3; TRBD1 agrees at 7 bases. The CDR3 spans 13 residues. The V gene end was trimmed by 7 bases and the J gene end by 5 bases; junction bases not matched to a gene: 5.

The V and J genes are TRBV18 and TRBJ2-2, with TRBD1 matching 9 bases. The CDR3 is 14 residues long. In germline, CDR1 is KGHSH, CDR2 LQKENI. J gave up 6 bases and V 11 bases, and 10 bases lay outside the gene matches. The CDR3 spells CAFSGTGIAGELFF. CDR3 nucleotide sequence: TGTGCCTTCTCCGGGACAGGGATCGCCGGGGAGCTGTTTTTT.

This chain links TRBV7-9 with TRBJ1-4, with D maybe TRBD1 (6 bases). The CDR3 extends over 16 amino acids. CDR1 is SEHNR, CDR2 FQNEAQ, per germline (reference sequence). V was shortened by 4 bases and J by 5 bases, with 17 bases between the two germline ends. CDR3 nucleotides: TGTGCCAGCAGCTCAAAAACAGCAGGGGTGAATGAAAAACTGTTTTTT. This codes for CASSSKTAGVNEKLFF.

The chain couples TRBV30 to TRBJ1-4, with D perhaps TRBD1 (5 bases). Germline assignment: CDR1 GTSNPN and CDR2 SVGIG (reference sequence). This CDR3 is 14 amino acids long. Trimming took off 5 bases at V and 8 bases at J, with 18 bases between the two ends. The CDR3 loop is CAWVPRTGGEKLFF. The CDR3 coding sequence is TGTGCCTGGGTACCACGGACGGGGGGAGAAAAACTGTTTTTT.

The chain combines TRBV5-6 with TRBJ2-5, with 9 bases aligning to TRBD1. The CDR3 length is 15 residues. Trimming at V came to 4 bases and at J to 5 bases, leaving 9 bases not matched to a gene. Per the germline V gene, CDR1 is SGHDT and CDR2 is YYEEEE. The DNA for the CDR3 is TGTGCCAGCAGCCCGGGACAGGGAAGGATTGAGACCCAGTACTTC. Translated: CASSPGQGRIETQYF.

This rearrangement joins TRBV29-1 to TRBJ2-3, with TRBD1 as a possible D gene (8 bases). There are 13 residues in the CDR3. V was shortened by 1 base and J by 8 bases, with 13 bases between the two germline ends. Germline-derived CDR1 and CDR2 are SQVTM and ANQGSEA. Here the CDR3 DNA reads TGCAGCGTTGAAGCGGACAGGGAGGGTACGCAGTATTTT. It is translated as CSVEADREGTQYF.

The genes are TRBV12-5 and TRBJ1-6; 7 nucleotides align to TRBD1. The CDR3 is made up of 18 amino acids. Germline assignment: CDR1 LGHNT and CDR2 FRNRAP. V trimming: 5 bases; J trimming: 0 bases; junction bases outside the gene matches: 10. CDR3 DNA: TGTGCTAGTGGTGCCCGGGACAGCCTAAGCTCCTATAATTCACCCCTCCACTTT. Translation gives CASGARDSLSSYNSPLHF.

In its sample, this clone was seen once. The chain is built from TRBV7-2 and TRBJ1-1; D not resolved. The CDR3 consists of 14 residues. Germline CDR1 SGHTA, CDR2 FQGNSA. V lost 3 bases and J 1 base, leaving 9 bases between the germline ends. CDR3 loop: CASSLGGKNTEAFF. The CDR3 coding sequence is TGTGCCAGCAGCTTGGGAGGGAAGAACACTGAAGCTTTCTTT.

This clone was found once. This chain joins TRBV5-6 and TRBJ1-2; TRBD1 matches 8 bases. The V and J ends lost 0 bases and 5 bases, in that order; junction bases with no gene match: 9. CDR3 size: 16 residues. CDR1 is SGHDT, CDR2 YYEEEE, per germline. The CDR3 DNA reads as TGTGCCAGCAGCTTGGATCGCAGGGGGCAACGGTATGGCTACACCTTC. It translates to CASSLDRRGQRYGYTF.

The rearrangement joins TRBV5-1 to TRBJ2-2, with a weak D call TRBD2 (6 bases). The CDR3 extends over 16 amino acids. Germline loops: CDR1 SGHRS, CDR2 YFSETQ. V was shortened by 7 bases and J by 4 bases, with 20 bases between the two germline ends. CDR3 sequence: CASVLTSSSATGELFF. Written as DNA, the CDR3 is TGCGCCAGCGTACTAACTAGCTCTTCCGCCACCGGGGAGCTGTTTTTT. The full variable domain, in which reference TRBV5-1 and TRBJ2-2 provide the parts outside the CDR3, is KAGVTQTPRYLIKTRGQQVTLSCSPISGHRSVSWYQQTPGQGLQFLFEYFSETQRNKGNFPGRFSGRQFSNSRSEMNVSTLELGDSALYLCASVLTSSSATGELFFGEGSRLTVL.

In this sample, this clone turned up once. The rearrangement joins TRBV6-2 or TRBV6-3 to TRBJ1-6, with TRBD1 matching over 7 bases. Trimming cost V 2 bases and J 8 bases; bases outside gene matches: 3. Germline-derived CDR1 and CDR2 are MNHEY and SVGEGT. This CDR3 spans 14 amino acids. The CDR3 here is CASSYGQVDSPLHF. The CDR3 DNA is TGTGCCAGCAGTTACGGACAGGTCGATTCACCCCTCCACTTT.